This TCR beta chain appears in the sequencing data of a study of blood T cell repertoires in COVID-19. The germline V gene has CDR1 MGHRA and CDR2 YSYEKL. The CDR3 runs to 12 residues. V was trimmed by 3 bases and J by 8 bases, leaving 8 bases between them. Here immunoSEQ multiplex PCR was the method, and the copy in TCRdb shows in-frame clones only, minus some. The table has roughly 250,000 clones, 88% seen once. The V and J genes are TRBV4-1 and TRBJ1-3; possible D gene TRBD1, 5 bases. The sequenced sample was peripheral blood. The TCR comes from a woman in her forties who had recovered from COVID-19. CDR3 in amino acids: CASSHPRDTIYF. In DNA, the CDR3 is TGCGCCAGCAGCCATCCCAGGGACACCATATATTTT.